This is a list of T cell receptor beta chains from one sample in a study of control samples from healthy donors and cancer patients. Produced via immunoSEQ multiplex PCR; TCRdb's table is partial and in-frame only. In the table there are about 250,000 clones, roughly 82% of which are singletons. The sample comprised PBMCs. The origin of the receptors is a woman aged 55-75 years with lung cancer. CDR3s include the opening cysteine and the closing phenylalanine or tryptophan. The D gene is left open where the match is weak.

TRBV9	TRBD2	TRBJ2-2	CASSGRLAGGPKELFF
TRBV9	TRBD1	TRBJ1-1	CASSPGGDRTNTEAFF
TRBV12-3/TRBV12-4	.	TRBJ1-5	CASSLGTQPQHF
TRBV5-1	.	TRBJ1-3	CASSHGTLEDTIYF
TRBV7-9	.	TRBJ2-7	CASSLESYEQYF
TRBV28	TRBD1	TRBJ1-1	CASSPLPGTGDTEAFF
TRBV5-1	TRBD2	TRBJ2-1	CASSQSGNIYNEQFF
TRBV19	.	TRBJ1-5	CASSGTGDQPQHF
TRBV10-3	TRBD2	TRBJ2-7	CAIKDASGRAEQYF
TRBV11-2	.	TRBJ1-6	CASSSPPGRGLNYNSPLHF
TRBV2	.	TRBJ1-6	CASSELGLSPSPLHF
TRBV29-1	.	TRBJ2-1	CSVPFLRDEQFF
TRBV19	TRBD2	TRBJ2-5	CASSTVAGGPVETQYF
TRBV6-5	.	TRBJ1-6	CASRPTYNSPLHF
TRBV18	.	TRBJ2-1	CASSLGSYNEQFF
TRBV24-1	.	TRBJ2-2	CATSDRTENTGELFF
TRBV12-3/TRBV12-4	.	TRBJ1-1	CASSPIMNTEAFF
TRBV20-1	TRBD2	TRBJ2-7	CSASWGLERGEQYF
TRBV5-1	.	TRBJ2-7	CASSWGSTQSYEQYF
TRBV30	.	TRBJ2-7	CAWSLSGGERYEQYF
TRBV7-9	TRBD2	TRBJ2-1	CASSSNGGGRRDEQFF
TRBV15	.	TRBJ1-5	CATSGHNQPQHF
TRBV5-1	.	TRBJ1-2	CASSWGSYGYTF
TRBV27	.	TRBJ2-7	CASSFAATRGFEQYF
TRBV5-1	.	TRBJ2-7	CASSLAAGSYEQYF
TRBV9	.	TRBJ2-1	CASSVSGGSYNEQFF
TRBV28	.	TRBJ1-2	CASSTGPKVYTF
TRBV10-1	TRBD1	TRBJ1-2	CASSEGTDYGYTF
TRBV6-1	.	TRBJ2-7	CASSEVQGYEQYF
TRBV7-9	.	TRBJ2-2	CASSLLQGHTGELFF
TRBV7-9	.	TRBJ2-1	CASSLGDTNFPRLF
TRBV27	.	TRBJ1-1	CASSLNFEGSTEAFF